This note documents a single T cell receptor (beta chain) sequence. The data originate from a study of technical replicates of blood from several donors. Sequencing was performed with immunoSEQ multiplex PCR; in TCRdb, only in-frame clones are kept and a portion is missing. Counted here are about 73,000 clones, 85% to 95% occurring once; the ten biggest clones make up 0.2% to 0.3%. The CDR3 runs 12 residues. V gave up 8 bases and J gave up 8 bases; unmatched junction bases: 3. Germline V CDR1 and CDR2: KGHSH, LQKENI. The chain has TRBV18 and TRBJ2-3; 11 bases match TRBD1. This sequence was found in a human donor in good health. The sequenced sample consisted of T cells isolated from PBMCs. Written as DNA, the CDR3 is TGTGCCAGCCAGGGGACAGGGGGTACGCAGTATTTT. Its protein product is CASQGTGGTQYF.